These 28 T cell receptor beta chains originate from one sample sequenced in a study of identical twins. MiXCR, run by TCRdb on the 5' RACE reads, gives a single entry per CDR3 protein. The data contain some 760,000 distinct CDR3 sequences, roughly 20% of them singletons. The data were also submitted as part of a second study, on T cells expressing NK-cell markers.

Sample: PBMCs. These receptors all stem from a woman in her late teens or twenties in good health.

The chain uses TRBV6-5 and TRBJ2-7; D is unresolved. The germline V gene encodes CDR1 MNHEY and CDR2 SVGAGI. The CDR3 sequence is 12 residues long. Trimming shortened V by 10 bases and J by 2 bases, and 12 bases separated the two germline ends. DNA for the CDR3: TGTGCCACCTACAGAAGCCCCTACGAGCAGTACTTC. This sequence encodes CATYRSPYEQYF.

There are many counts of this clonotype. The rearrangement uses TRBV20-1 and TRBJ1-1, with D perhaps TRBD1 (5 bases). V was clipped by 1 base and J by 3 bases, with 6 bases between them. The CDR3 loop spans 12 amino acids. Germline loops: CDR1 DFQATT, CDR2 SNEGSKA (reference sequence). CDR3 bases: TGCAGTGCTAGAGTAGGGGACACTGAAGCTTTCTTT. Its protein product is CSARVGDTEAFF.

CDR3 nucleotide sequence: TGTGCCAGCAGCTCCCAAGCAGGGCTTGAAGCTTTCTTT. As protein: CASSSQAGLEAFF. The chain couples TRBV7-8 to TRBJ1-1; D may be TRBD1 (5 bases). The CDR3 is 13 residues long. Trimming took 4 bases from V and 7 from J, leaving 13 bases between them. Looked up from germline, CDR1 is SGHVS and CDR2 is FQNEAQ.

This clonotype has more than one count but fewer than ten. V and J are TRBV12-3 or TRBV12-4 and TRBJ1-2; D is uncertain. V lost 10 bases, J lost 9 bases, and 18 bases lay in between. The CDR3 spans 12 residues. The CDR3 bases are TGTGCCACCAGGCCCGAGGGTTTGCGCTACACCTTC. It is translated as CATRPEGLRYTF.

CDR3 protein: CASSSPRTGPQETQYF. DNA of the CDR3: TGTGCCAGCAGCTCCCCACGGACAGGGCCCCAAGAGACCCAGTACTTC. The chain joins TRBV7-9 to TRBJ2-5; 8 bases fit TRBD1. Germline trimming cut 4 bases from V and 1 base from J; bases unmatched to any gene: 8. Germline CDR1 SEHNR, CDR2 FQNEAQ (reference sequence). This CDR3 has 16 residues.

The chain is built from TRBV18 and TRBJ2-2; D uncertain. The length of the CDR3 is 12 residues. CDR1 is KGHSH, CDR2 LQKENI, per germline. Deletions cut 6 bases from V and 8 bases from J, with 10 bases between. The CDR3 DNA is TGTGCCAGCTCCCAACCCACGGGGGAGCTGTTTTTT. Protein: CASSQPTGELFF.

This clonotype was seen only a few times. This chain uses TRBV6-5 with TRBJ2-3; maybe TRBD2 (6 bases). The V gene's germline CDR1 is MNHEY and CDR2 SVGAGI. This CDR3 has 15 amino acids. Trimming stripped 4 bases from V and 3 bases from J, with 14 bases between. The CDR3 sequence: CASSSAWTITDTQYF. The CDR3 nucleotides are TGTGCCAGCAGTTCCGCCTGGACTATTACAGATACGCAGTATTTT.

The V gene is TRBV20-1, the J gene TRBJ2-1; the D gene could be TRBD1 or TRBD2 (6 bases each). Germline loops: CDR1 DFQATT, CDR2 SNEGSKA (reference sequence). The CDR3 covers 15 residues. With 3 bases removed from V and 5 bases from J, the gap between germline ends came to 17 bases. The DNA of the CDR3 is TGCAGTGCTAGTGGTGGCGCGGGACACGACAATGAGCAGTTCTTC. Amino acid sequence: CSASGGAGHDNEQFF.

This clonotype came up many times. J is TRBJ2-7 and V is TRBV2, with D possibly TRBD1 on 6 matching bases. The CDR3 sequence is 15 residues long. V lost 8 bases and J 6 bases, leaving 23 bases between the germline ends. CDR1 is SNHLY, CDR2 FYNNEI, per germline. CDR3 amino acids: CASVKQGVLPGEQYF. CDR3 sequence (DNA): TGTGCCAGCGTCAAACAGGGAGTATTACCCGGCGAGCAGTACTTC.

The rearrangement uses TRBV7-9 and TRBJ2-3; a weak D match, TRBD2 (6 bases). Trimming left V 4 bases short and J 6 bases short, with 11 bases between. Germline CDR1 reads SEHNR; CDR2 reads FQNEAQ (reference sequence). The CDR3 contains 13 residues. In DNA form, the CDR3 reads TGTGCCAGCAGCTGGGCAGGAGGGGATACGCAGTATTTT. Amino acid sequence: CASSWAGGDTQYF. Together with reference TRBV7-9 and TRBJ2-3, the CDR3 gives the full variable domain: DTGVSQNPRHKITKRGQNVTFRCDPISEHNRLYWYRQTLGQGPEFLTYFQNEAQLEKSRLLSDRFSAERPKGSFSTLEIQRTEQGDSAMYLCASSWAGGDTQYFGPGTRLTVL.

The chain couples TRBV2 to TRBJ2-1; D might be TRBD1 (5 bases). Germline V gives CDR1 SNHLY, CDR2 FYNNEI. This CDR3 has 16 amino acids. Between the trimmed V and J ends, which lost 1 base and 2 bases, there was a span of 12 bases. The CDR3 DNA is TGTGCCAGCAGTGAAGGGGGCCTCCCCCCCTACAATGAGCAGTTCTTC. It yields the protein CASSEGGLPPYNEQFF.

This clonotype showed up just a few times. The gene calls are TRBV7-6 and TRBJ2-5; D may correspond to TRBD1 or TRBD2 (5 bases each). The V end was cut by 5 bases, the J end by 5 bases, with 15 bases between. Germline CDR1 SGHVS, CDR2 FNYEAQ. The CDR3 runs 14 residues. The CDR3 DNA follows: TGTGCCAGCAGCACCCTCGGGGACGGGGAGACCCAGTACTTC. This codes for CASSTLGDGETQYF.

The V gene is TRBV7-2, the J gene TRBJ2-2, with D perhaps matching TRBD2 (5 bases). Germline V lookup: CDR1 SGHTA, CDR2 FQGNSA. The V gene lost 5 bases and the J gene lost 8 bases, with 24 bases spanning the gap. This CDR3 has 17 amino acids. CDR3 amino acids: CASSRPLSGALTGELFF. CDR3 bases: TGTGCCAGCAGCCGTCCCCTGAGCGGTGCCCTCACAGGGGAGCTGTTTTTT.

The V gene is TRBV5-1, the J gene TRBJ2-5; no firm D call. The V end was cut by 1 base, the J end by 8 bases, with 15 bases between. The CDR3 totals 14 residues. Germline V gene data show CDR1 as SGHRS and CDR2 as YFSETQ. The CDR3 sequence is CASSLLVGEDTQYF. For the CDR3, the DNA is TGCGCCAGCAGCTTGTTGGTGGGTGAGGATACCCAGTACTTC.

The chain employs TRBV12-3 or TRBV12-4 and TRBJ1-2; D might be TRBD1 (6 bases). V lost 5 bases and J lost 7, with 17 bases in between. This CDR3 is built from 14 residues. CDR3 in DNA: TGTGCCAGCAGTCAAGCGGACAGATCCAGTGGCTACACCTTC. Amino acids: CASSQADRSSGYTF.

The table lists this clonotype with a few counts. V and J are TRBV5-6 and TRBJ1-5; D is possibly TRBD1 (5 bases). V dropped 1 base and J dropped 6 bases, with 14 bases sitting between them. This CDR3 spans 15 amino acids. Germline-derived CDR1 and CDR2 are SGHDT and YYEEEE. CDR3 amino acids: CASSLWGAQSQPQHF. In nucleotides, the CDR3 is TGTGCCAGCAGCTTGTGGGGCGCGCAATCTCAGCCCCAGCATTTT.

This chain uses TRBV3-1 with TRBJ2-1; 8 bases are a match to TRBD2. V lost 4 bases to trimming and J lost 3 bases; unmatched junction nucleotides: 5. The CDR3 contains 15 residues. CDR1 is LGHDT, CDR2 YNNKEL, per germline (reference sequence). In DNA form, the CDR3 reads TGTGCCAGCAGCCTCTTAGCGGGGAACTACAATGAGCAGTTCTTC. This encodes CASSLLAGNYNEQFF.

The chain joins TRBV7-6 to TRBJ2-6, with D perhaps matching TRBD1 or TRBD2 (5 bases each). From germline, CDR1 is SGHVS and CDR2 FNYEAQ. V was pared by 5 bases and J by 1 base, with 18 bases between. This CDR3 is 18 amino acids long. The CDR3: CASSTTAGSGSGANVLTF. In DNA form, the CDR3 reads TGTGCCAGCAGCACGACGGCAGGGTCGGGATCTGGGGCCAACGTCCTGACTTTC.

A few counts support this clonotype. The rearrangement joins TRBV20-1 to TRBJ2-2, with 9 bases lining up with TRBD2. With 0 bases clipped from V and 4 bases from J, the junction kept 3 bases outside the gene matches. CDR1 is DFQATT and CDR2 is SNEGSKA in the germline V gene (reference sequence). This CDR3 has 15 amino acids. The CDR3 region has the DNA TGCAGTGCTAGAGATATACTAGCGGGCACCGGGGAGCTGTTTTTT. This codes for CSARDILAGTGELFF.

The chain has TRBV4-2 and TRBJ2-7, with unresolved D. CDR3 length: 14 residues. From germline, CDR1 is LGHNA and CDR2 YNFKEQ. V dropped 4 bases and J dropped 2 bases, with 12 bases sitting between them. CDR3 in amino acids: CASSLEITAYEQYF. CDR3 DNA sequence: TGTGCCAGCAGCCTGGAAATAACTGCCTACGAGCAGTACTTC.

This clonotype came up a few times. V gene TRBV12-3 or TRBV12-4 combines with J gene TRBJ2-1; D may match TRBD1 or TRBD2 (5 bases each). This CDR3 spans 16 amino acids. Trimming pared 5 bases from V and 2 bases from J, leaving 16 bases between. The DNA for the CDR3 is TGTGCCAGCAGTCCGCGCCGGGACCCCGCCTACAATGAGCAGTTCTTC. It yields the protein CASSPRRDPAYNEQFF.

The chain combines TRBV20-1 with TRBJ2-5; 15 positions agree with TRBD2. The germline V gene encodes CDR1 DFQATT and CDR2 SNEGSKA (reference sequence). V gave up 2 bases and J gave up 7 bases; unmatched junction bases: 5. The CDR3 is 15 amino acids. CDR3 protein: CSARMPGLAGGTQYF. For the CDR3, the DNA is TGCAGTGCTAGAATGCCGGGACTAGCGGGGGGGACCCAGTACTTC.

The chain has TRBV10-3 and TRBJ1-1, with D hard to call. The germline CDR1 and CDR2 sequences are ENHRY and SYGVKD. The length of the CDR3 is 14 residues. The ends were cut back, 3 bases at V and 7 bases at J, with 15 bases in the middle. The CDR3 nucleotides are TGTGCCATCAGTGATGACTTGTACCTTGATGAAGCTTTCTTT. Translated: CAISDDLYLDEAFF.

Points on this clonotype: A much larger clone is a single base away; this may be a read error. The chain recombines TRBV5-1 with TRBJ2-5; D is perhaps TRBD1 (5 bases). Germline CDR1 SGHRS, CDR2 YFSETQ. The CDR3 spans 11 residues. V shed 0 bases and J shed 9 bases, with 6 bases lying between them. Here the CDR3 reads CASSLEGSQYF. CDR3 DNA: TGCGCCAGCAGCTTGGAGGGGTCCCAGTACTTC.

This clonotype was counted a few times. This chain connects TRBV2 to TRBJ2-3, with 8 bases that match TRBD2. CDR1 and CDR2 from the germline V gene are SNHLY and FYNNEI. The CDR3 spans 18 residues. Trimming removed 5 bases from V and 0 bases from J; junction bases left unmatched: 13. The CDR3 nucleotides read TGTGCCAGCAGTTTTGGCTTCCAGCGGGGGACAAGCACAGATACGCAGTATTTT. This codes for CASSFGFQRGTSTDTQYF.

This clonotype was seen a few times. The chain uses TRBV6-5 and TRBJ2-1, with 13 bases that match TRBD2. CDR3 length: 17 residues. J gave up 8 bases and V 4 bases, and 11 bases lay outside the gene matches. CDR1 and CDR2 (germline): MNHEY, SVGAGI. This chain's CDR3 is CASSLRLAGGSKDEQFF. The CDR3 coding sequence is TGTGCCAGCAGTTTGCGACTAGCGGGAGGCTCTAAGGATGAGCAGTTCTTC.

The chain recombines TRBV12-3 or TRBV12-4 with TRBJ1-1, with D hard to call. Deletions cut 3 bases from V and 3 bases from J, with 11 bases between. The CDR3 runs 14 residues. The CDR3 region has the DNA TGTGCCAGCAGTTTTGTCCCCGGTTACACTGAAGCTTTCTTT. The encoded protein is CASSFVPGYTEAFF.

The chain links TRBV7-2 to TRBJ2-1, with 13 bases matching TRBD2. The germline V gene has CDR1 SGHTA and CDR2 FQGNSA. The CDR3 loop spans 15 amino acids. V shed 4 bases and J 10 bases; nucleotides not matched to a gene: 7. CDR3 in amino acids: CASSSELAGGGEQFF. The CDR3 DNA reads TGTGCCAGCAGCTCAGAACTAGCGGGGGGGGGAGAGCAGTTCTTC.